This T cell receptor (beta chain) was captured in a study of Graves' ophthalmopathy and Graves' hyperthyroidism. Overall study findings and caveats: A classifier, a 13-signature model, separated ophthalmopathy from stable hyperthyroidism with approximately 88% sensitivity and approximately 80% specificity.

The V gene lost 5 bases and the J gene lost 6 bases, with 16 bases spanning the gap. CDR1 and CDR2 (germline): MNHEY, SMNVEV (reference sequence). The CDR3 is made up of 14 amino acids. It was on clinical symptoms, serum thyroxine, TRAb, thyroid ultrasound and orbital computed tomography that diagnosis relied. Remarks on this clonotype: Antigen specificity is unknown.

For repertoire sequencing, the TCR beta CDR3 regions were amplified from RNA transcripts. HTBI-primed RT-PCR formed the first round, and a multiplex PCR formed the second. Via MiXCR, TCRdb re-called the multiplex PCR reads, giving one row per CDR3 protein. The sample contains 150,000 to 200,000 distinct CDR3 sequences, roughly two fifths of which appear only once. The sequencing input was peripheral blood. V gene TRBV27 combines with J gene TRBJ1-1; the D is unclear. This TCR came from a man younger than 45 with Graves' ophthalmopathy. Here the CDR3 DNA reads TGTGCCAGCAGTGGGTTCGAGGGTAGGTCTGAAGCTTTCTTT. Encoded protein: CASSGFEGRSEAFF.